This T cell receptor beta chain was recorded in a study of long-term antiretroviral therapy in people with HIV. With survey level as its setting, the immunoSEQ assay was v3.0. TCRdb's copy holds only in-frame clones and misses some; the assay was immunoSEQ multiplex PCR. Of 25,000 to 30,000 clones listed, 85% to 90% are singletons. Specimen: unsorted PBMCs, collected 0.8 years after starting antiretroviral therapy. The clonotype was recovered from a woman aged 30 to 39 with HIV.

CDR3: CASSARTGVPVYEQYV. CDR3 DNA sequence: TGTGCCAGCAGCGCTCGGACAGGGGTTCCTGTCTACGAGCAGTACGTC. The rearrangement links TRBV7-8 to TRBJ2-7; the match to TRBD1 covers 9 bases. Per the germline V gene, CDR1 is SGHVS and CDR2 is FQNEAQ. The CDR3 has 16 residues. The trim removed 5 bases at V and 3 bases at J, leaving 11 bases unmatched.